This T cell receptor (beta chain) was retrieved from a study of control samples from healthy donors and cancer patients. Method: immunoSEQ multiplex PCR; TCRdb's copy keeps in-frame clones and lacks some. The profile shows some 150,000 clones, nearly 95% of them singletons. The ends lost 7 bases at V and 10 bases at J; junction bases unmatched: 16. CDR3 length equals 15 residues. Germline-derived CDR1 and CDR2 are MNHEY and SMNVEV (reference sequence). The source is a man aged 50 to 60 in good health. The V gene is TRBV27, the J gene TRBJ2-1; TRBD2 matches at 7 bases. The sequenced sample was blood. The CDR3 DNA sequence: TGTGCCAGCACGGGTAGCGGGCGGGGTTTACGGGAGCAGTTCTTC. The encoded protein is CASTGSGRGLREQFF.